This TCR beta chain emerged from a study of T cells in Graves' hyperthyroidism and ophthalmopathy. Researchers amplified the TCR beta CDR3 regions from RNA transcripts. TCR CDR3 underwent first-round RT-PCR with the HTBI primer set. One entry per CDR3 protein, called by TCRdb with MiXCR from the multiplex PCR reads. The sample yields about 740,000 distinct CDR3 sequences, around 13% seen once. Trimming removed 1 base from V and 6 bases from J, with 17 bases in between. Germline V gene data show CDR1 as SGHRS and CDR2 as YFSETQ. CDR3 length equals 16 residues. This clonotype was seen ten or more times. V usage is TRBV5-1 and J usage is TRBJ2-1; D possibly matches TRBD1 or TRBD2 (5 bases each). Sequenced: blood. This receptor was identified in a woman in her late teens or twenties with Graves' hyperthyroidism. This CDR3 reads CASSLWAPGPSNEQFF. CDR3 DNA: TGCGCCAGCAGCTTGTGGGCTCCGGGACCCAGCAATGAGCAGTTCTTC.